This T cell receptor beta chain was identified during a study of blood T cell repertoires in COVID-19 (dated by TCRdb to 2018 to 2020). With respect to the entire study: The collaborator samples originated in the United States, Italy and Spain and spanned the acute and convalescent phases of COVID-19. A de-identified subject ID, COVID-19 status, age in years and sex were almost always included in the sample metadata. Samples came from the ongoing ImmuneRACE study (first 160 participants) plus 1,254 subjects from 6 global collaborators. The repertoires were released in a freely available public database intended as a resource for research on the immune response to SARS-CoV-2. Where available, HLA class I and class II types were obtained from metadata supplied by the sample provider rather than from assay-based typing. The material from the prospective study consisted of cDNA or gDNA derived from T cells, B-cell-depleted T cells, or PBMCs. The dataset comprised deeply sampled blood TCRbeta repertoires from subjects exposed to, actively infected with, or recovered from COVID-19. What the research found in general, with its limitations: How much clinical and demographic metadata was included differed by source and by participant, and the metadata was provided uncurated.

As encoded in the germline V gene (reference sequence), CDR1 is LNHDA while CDR2 is SQIVND. There are 16 amino acids in the CDR3, from cysteine to phenylalanine inclusive. The only DNA kept is the CDR3, 48 bases in frame from the first base. V and J lose 3 bases and 2 bases, and a span of 15 bases separates them. In the prospective study, participants were roughly 18 to 89 years old, resided in about two dozen geographic areas of the United States, and were enrolled through a virtual design. In the prospective study, cohorts were assigned on the basis of participant-reported clinical history obtained from a screening survey and a study questionnaire. A participant counted as exposed if, within 2 weeks of entering the study, that participant had been in contact with someone who had a PCR-confirmed or clinician-diagnosed COVID-19 case. Each participant in the prospective study had whole blood, serum and a nasopharyngeal or oropharyngeal swab collected by mobile phlebotomists. Over an approximately 2-month period, participants in the prospective study had the option of providing additional blood draws and questionnaires. Blood samples from the prospective study were shipped frozen or at room temperature prior to DNA extraction.

Points on this clone: What antigen it recognizes has not been identified. Nothing much larger sits one base from this clone, and base qualities are not available.

TCRbeta CDR3 regions were amplified from genomic DNA by means of the immunoSEQ Assay, a bias-controlled multiplex PCR. The authors processed their data as follows. The number of nucleated cells in each sample was estimated by amplification of reference gene primers within the assay. To quantify the absolute abundance of each unique TCRbeta CDR3 rearrangement, sequence reads were collapsed and filtered. Productive Simpson clonality was computed per sample as the square root of Simpson's diversity index over productive rearrangements. TCRdb's version of the immuneACCESS table is confined to in-frame rearrangements and falls short of the full clone set. An unresolved V gene accounts for under half of the shortfall where checked; the remainder is of unknown origin. The DNA gave D and trimming, while V, J and clone size come from that table. The sample records around 140,000 clones, around 87% of which are singletons. Roughly 4% of the sample is held by the ten biggest clonotypes.

The sample comprised PBMCs or T cells enriched from blood (not recorded which). Recombination connected TRBV19 to TRBJ2-3; matching of 7 bases hints at TRBD2 as the D gene. This receptor was identified in a woman in her thirties or forties who had been exposed to COVID-19. The bases read TGTGCCAGTAGTATCCGCGGGGGCCTACCCACAGATACGCAGTATTTT. It is translated as CASSIRGGLPTDTQYF.